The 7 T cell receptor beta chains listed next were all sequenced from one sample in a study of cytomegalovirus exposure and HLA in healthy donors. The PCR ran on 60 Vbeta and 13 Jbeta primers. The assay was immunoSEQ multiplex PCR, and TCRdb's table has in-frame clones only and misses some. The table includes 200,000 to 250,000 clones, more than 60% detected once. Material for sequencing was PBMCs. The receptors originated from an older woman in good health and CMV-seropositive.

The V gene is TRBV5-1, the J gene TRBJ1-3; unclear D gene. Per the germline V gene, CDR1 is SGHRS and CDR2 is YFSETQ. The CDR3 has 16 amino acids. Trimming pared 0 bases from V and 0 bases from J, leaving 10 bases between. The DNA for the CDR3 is TGCGCCAGCAGCTTGGGTGCAGGCATCTCTGGAAACACCATATATTTT. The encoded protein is CASSLGAGISGNTIYF.

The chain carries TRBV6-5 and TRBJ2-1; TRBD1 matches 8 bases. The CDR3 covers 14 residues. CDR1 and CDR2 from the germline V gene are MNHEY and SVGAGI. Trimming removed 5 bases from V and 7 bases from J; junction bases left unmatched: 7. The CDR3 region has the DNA TGTGCCAGCAGTACACAGGGGGTGTCTAATGAGCAGTTCTTC. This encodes CASSTQGVSNEQFF.

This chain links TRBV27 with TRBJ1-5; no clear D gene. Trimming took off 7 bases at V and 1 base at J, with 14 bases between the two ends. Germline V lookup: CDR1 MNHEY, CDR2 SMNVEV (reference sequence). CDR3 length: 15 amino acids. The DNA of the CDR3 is TGTGCCAGCACTTCTAACCGGTGGAGCAATCAGCCCCAGCATTTT. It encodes CASTSNRWSNQPQHF.

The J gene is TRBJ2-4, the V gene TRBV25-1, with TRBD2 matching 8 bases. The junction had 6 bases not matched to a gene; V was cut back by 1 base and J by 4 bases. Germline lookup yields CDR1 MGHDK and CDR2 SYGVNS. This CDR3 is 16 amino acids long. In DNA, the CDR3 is TGTGCCAGCAGTGAATCACCCGGGGGGGGGAAAAACATTCAGTACTTC. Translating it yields CASSESPGGGKNIQYF.

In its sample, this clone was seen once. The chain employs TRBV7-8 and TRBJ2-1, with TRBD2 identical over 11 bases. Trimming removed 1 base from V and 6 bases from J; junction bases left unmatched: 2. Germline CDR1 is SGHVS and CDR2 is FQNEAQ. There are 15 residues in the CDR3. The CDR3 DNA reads TGTGCCAGCAGCTTAGGGCTAGCGGGAGGCAATGAGCAGTTCTTC. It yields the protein CASSLGLAGGNEQFF.

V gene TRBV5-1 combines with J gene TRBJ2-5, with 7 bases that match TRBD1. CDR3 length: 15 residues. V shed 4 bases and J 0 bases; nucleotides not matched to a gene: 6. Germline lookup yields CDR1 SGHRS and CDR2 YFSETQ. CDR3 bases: TGCGCCAGCAGCGGTCTCAGGGGGTACCAAGAGACCCAGTACTTC. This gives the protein CASSGLRGYQETQYF.

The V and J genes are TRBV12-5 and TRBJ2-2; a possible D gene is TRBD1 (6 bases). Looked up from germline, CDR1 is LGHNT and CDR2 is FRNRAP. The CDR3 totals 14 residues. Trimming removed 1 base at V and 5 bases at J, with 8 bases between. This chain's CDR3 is CASGLGQGTGELFF. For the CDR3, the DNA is TGTGCTAGTGGTTTGGGCCAGGGGACCGGGGAGCTGTTTTTT.